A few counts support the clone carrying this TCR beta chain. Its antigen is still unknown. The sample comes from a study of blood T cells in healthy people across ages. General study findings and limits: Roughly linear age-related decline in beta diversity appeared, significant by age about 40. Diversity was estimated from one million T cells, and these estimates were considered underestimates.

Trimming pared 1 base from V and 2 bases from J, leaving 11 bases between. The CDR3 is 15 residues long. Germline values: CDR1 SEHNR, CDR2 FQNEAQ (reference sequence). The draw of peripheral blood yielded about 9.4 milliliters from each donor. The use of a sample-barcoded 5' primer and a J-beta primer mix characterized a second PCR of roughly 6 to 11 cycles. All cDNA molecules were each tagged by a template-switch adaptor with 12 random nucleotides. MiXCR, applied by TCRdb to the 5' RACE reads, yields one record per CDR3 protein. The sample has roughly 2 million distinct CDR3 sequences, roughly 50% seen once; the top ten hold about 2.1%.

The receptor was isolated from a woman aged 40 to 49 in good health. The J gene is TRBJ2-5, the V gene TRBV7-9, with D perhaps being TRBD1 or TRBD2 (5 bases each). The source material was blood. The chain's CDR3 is CASSLVPRGQETQYF. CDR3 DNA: TGTGCCAGCAGCTTAGTACCGAGGGGACAAGAGACCCAGTACTTC.